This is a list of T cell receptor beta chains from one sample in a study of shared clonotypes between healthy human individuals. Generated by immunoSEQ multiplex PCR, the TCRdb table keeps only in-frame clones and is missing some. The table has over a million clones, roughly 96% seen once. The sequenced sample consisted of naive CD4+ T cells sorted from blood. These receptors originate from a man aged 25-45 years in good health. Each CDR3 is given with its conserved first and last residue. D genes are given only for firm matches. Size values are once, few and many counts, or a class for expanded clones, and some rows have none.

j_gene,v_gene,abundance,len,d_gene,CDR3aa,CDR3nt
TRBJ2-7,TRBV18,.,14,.,CASSPTVQTYEQYF,TGTGCCAGCTCACCTACAGTCCAAACCTACGAGCAGTACTTC
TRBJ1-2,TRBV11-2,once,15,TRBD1,CASSFYIGTGNGYTF,TGTGCCAGCAGCTTCTATATTGGGACAGGGAATGGCTACACCTTC
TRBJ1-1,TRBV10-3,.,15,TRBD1,CAIRHETGANTEAFF,TGTGCCATCCGACACGAGACAGGGGCGAACACTGAAGCTTTCTTT
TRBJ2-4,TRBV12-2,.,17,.,CASRLKVLAGVGNIQYF,TGTGCAAGTCGCTTAAAGGTATTAGCGGGAGTCGGGAACATTCAGTACTTC
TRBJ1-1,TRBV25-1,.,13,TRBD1,CASKGQGGTEAFF,TGTGCCAGCAAGGGACAGGGTGGCACTGAAGCTTTCTTT
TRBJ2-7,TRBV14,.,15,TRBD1,CASSQGDRVTYEQYF,TGTGCCAGCAGCCAAGGGGACAGGGTTACCTACGAGCAGTACTTC
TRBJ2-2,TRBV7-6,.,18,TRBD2,CASSLAIREDANTGELFF,TGTGCCAGCAGCTTGGCTATCCGGGAGGACGCGAACACCGGGGAGCTGTTTTTT
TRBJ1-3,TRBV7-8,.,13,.,CASSRTGRNTIYF,TGTGCCAGCAGCCGTACAGGGAGAAACACCATATATTTT
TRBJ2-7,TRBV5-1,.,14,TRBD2,CASSQQSGMGEQYF,TGCGCCAGCAGCCAACAGAGCGGGATGGGGGAGCAGTACTTC
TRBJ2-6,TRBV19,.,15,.,CASSPPRGGANVLTF,TGTGCCAGTAGTCCTCCGCGAGGTGGGGCCAACGTCCTGACTTTC
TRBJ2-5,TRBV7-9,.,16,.,CASSLAPTALQETQYF,TGTGCCAGCAGCTTAGCGCCGACAGCTCTCCAAGAGACCCAGTACTTC
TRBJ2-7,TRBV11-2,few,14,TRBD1,CASRWGTGSYEQYF,TGTGCCAGCAGATGGGGGACAGGATCCTACGAGCAGTACTTC
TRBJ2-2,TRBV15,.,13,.,CATSRDGAGELFF,TGTGCCACCAGCAGAGATGGGGCCGGGGAGCTGTTTTTT
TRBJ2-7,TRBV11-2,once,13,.,CASSLHGAGEQYF,TGTGCCAGCAGCTTACATGGGGCAGGGGAGCAGTACTTC
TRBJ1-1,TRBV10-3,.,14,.,CASRGGVMNTEAFF,TGTGCCTCCAGGGGCGGGGTGATGAACACTGAAGCTTTCTTT
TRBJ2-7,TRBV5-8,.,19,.,CASSLILVTVPEPSYEQYF,TGTGCCAGCAGCTTGATTTTGGTAACAGTCCCCGAACCATCCTACGAGCAGTACTTC
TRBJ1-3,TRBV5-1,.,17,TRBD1,CASSLVRQGASGNTIYF,TGCGCCAGCAGCTTGGTTCGGCAGGGGGCTTCTGGAAACACCATATATTTT
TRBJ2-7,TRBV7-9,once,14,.,CASSLVLGFSEQYF,TGTGCCAGCAGCTTAGTTCTGGGTTTCTCCGAGCAGTACTTC
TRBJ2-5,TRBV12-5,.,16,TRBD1,CASGLVAGQGLETQYF,TGTGCTAGTGGTTTGGTCGCGGGACAGGGTTTGGAGACCCAGTACTTC
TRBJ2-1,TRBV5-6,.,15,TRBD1,CASSIRDRGYNEQFF,TGTGCCAGCAGTATCCGGGACAGGGGCTACAATGAGCAGTTCTTC
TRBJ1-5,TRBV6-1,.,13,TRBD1,CASSERGTGPQHF,TGTGCCAGCAGTGAACGGGGGACAGGGCCCCAGCATTTT
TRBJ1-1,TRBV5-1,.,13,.,CASSVEMNTEAFF,TGCGCCAGCAGCGTCGAAATGAACACTGAAGCTTTCTTT
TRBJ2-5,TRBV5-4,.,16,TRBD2,CASKRAGQGLRETQYF,TGTGCCAGCAAGAGAGCGGGGCAAGGGTTACGAGAGACCCAGTACTTC
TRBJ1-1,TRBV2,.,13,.,CASSTADSAEAFF,TGTGCCAGCAGTACGGCGGATAGCGCTGAAGCTTTCTTT
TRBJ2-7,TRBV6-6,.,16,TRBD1,CASSRPGTGGNYEQYF,TGTGCCAGCAGTCGCCCTGGGACAGGGGGAAACTACGAGCAGTACTTC
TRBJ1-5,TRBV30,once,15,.,CAWMARRGCNQPQHF,TGTGCCTGGATGGCCAGGCGGGGTTGCAATCAGCCCCAGCATTTT
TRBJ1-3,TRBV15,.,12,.,CATSRSYNTIYF,TGTGCCACCAGCCGGTCCTATAACACCATATATTTT
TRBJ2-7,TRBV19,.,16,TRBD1,CASSTFGQGSPYEQYF,TGTGCCAGTAGTACATTCGGACAGGGGTCACCCTACGAGCAGTACTTC
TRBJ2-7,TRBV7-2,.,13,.,CASSLAVVFEQYF,TGTGCCAGCAGCTTAGCCGTAGTGTTCGAGCAGTACTTC
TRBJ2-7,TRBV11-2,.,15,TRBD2,CASSPTSGRVYEQYF,TGTGCCAGCAGCCCAACGTCGGGGAGGGTCTACGAGCAGTACTTC
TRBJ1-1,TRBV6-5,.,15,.,CASSYFGNRNTEAFF,TGTGCCAGCAGTTACTTTGGCAACCGGAACACTGAAGCTTTCTTT
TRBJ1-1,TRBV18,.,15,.,CASSPRQGVGTEAFF,TGTGCCAGCTCACCACGGCAAGGGGTGGGCACTGAAGCTTTCTTT
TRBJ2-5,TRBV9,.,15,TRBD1,CASSVSGTDQETQYF,TGTGCCAGCAGCGTGTCCGGGACAGACCAAGAGACCCAGTACTTC
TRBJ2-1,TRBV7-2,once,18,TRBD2,CASSLELAGASSYNEQFF,TGTGCCAGCAGCTTAGAACTAGCGGGAGCCAGCTCCTACAATGAGCAGTTCTTC
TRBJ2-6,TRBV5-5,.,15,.,CASSLSGSGANVLTF,TGTGCCAGCAGCTTATCAGGCTCTGGGGCCAACGTCCTGACTTTC
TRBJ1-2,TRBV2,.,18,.,CASREYRTALKTGYGYTF,TGTGCCAGCAGGGAATATCGGACAGCACTAAAAACGGGCTATGGCTACACCTTC
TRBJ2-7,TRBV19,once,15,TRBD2,CASSIESSGSYEQYF,TGTGCCAGTAGTATAGAGTCTAGCGGCTCCTACGAGCAGTACTTC
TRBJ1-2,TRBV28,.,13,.,CASSLHPNYGYTF,TGTGCCAGCAGTTTACACCCTAACTATGGCTACACCTTC
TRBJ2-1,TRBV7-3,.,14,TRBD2,CASSLAGENNEQFF,TGTGCCAGCTCTCTAGCGGGCGAAAACAATGAGCAGTTCTTC
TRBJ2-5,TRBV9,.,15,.,CASSVDRGYQETQYF,TGTGCCAGCAGCGTAGACCGAGGGTACCAAGAGACCCAGTACTTC
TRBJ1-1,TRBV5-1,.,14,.,CASSFRSRDTEAFF,TGCGCCAGCAGCTTCAGGTCGAGAGACACTGAAGCTTTCTTT
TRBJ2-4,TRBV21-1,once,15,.,CASSKVVRRENIQYF,TGTGCCAGCAGCAAAGTCGTTCGGCGAGAAAACATTCAGTACTTC
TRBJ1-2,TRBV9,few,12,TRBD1,CASSAPGGESHF,TGTGCCAGCAGCGCCCCAGGGGGGGAATCCCACTTC
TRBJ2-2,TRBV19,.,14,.,CASSSGPNTGELFF,TGTGCCAGTAGTTCGGGACCTAACACCGGGGAGCTGTTTTTT
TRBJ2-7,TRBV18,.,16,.,CASSPRSAGSSYEQYF,TGTGCCAGCTCACCACGGTCGGCCGGGAGCTCCTACGAGCAGTACTTC
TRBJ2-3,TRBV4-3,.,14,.,CASSQDRPTDTQYF,TGCGCCAGCAGCCAAGACAGGCCTACAGATACGCAGTATTTT
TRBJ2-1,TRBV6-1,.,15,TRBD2,CASSGRPGLADNRFF,TGTGCCAGCAGTGGCAGACCGGGACTAGCGGATAATCGGTTCTTC
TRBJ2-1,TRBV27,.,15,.,CASSLGSPTYNEQFF,TGTGCCAGCAGTTTAGGGAGCCCCACCTACAATGAGCAGTTCTTC
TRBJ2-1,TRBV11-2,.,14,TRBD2,CASSRAGKGLGQFF,TGTGCCAGCAGCCGAGCGGGAAAAGGACTTGGGCAGTTCTTC
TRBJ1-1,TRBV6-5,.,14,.,CASSYGGENTEAFF,TGTGCCAGCAGTTACGGGGGGGAGAACACTGAAGCTTTCTTT
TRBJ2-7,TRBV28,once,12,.,CASRQGFDEQYF,TGTGCCAGCAGGCAGGGTTTCGACGAGCAGTACTTC
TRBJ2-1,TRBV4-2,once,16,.,CASSQEWDGSGNEQFF,TGTGCCAGCAGCCAAGAGTGGGACGGATCAGGCAATGAGCAGTTCTTC
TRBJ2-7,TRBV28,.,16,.,CASSSLDPLKRYEQYF,TGTGCCAGCAGTTCTTTGGACCCTTTAAAACGGTACGAGCAGTACTTC
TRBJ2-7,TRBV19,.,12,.,CASSINQYEQYF,TGTGCCAGTAGTATTAACCAGTACGAGCAGTACTTC
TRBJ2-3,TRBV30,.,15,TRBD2,CAWSRLAGGTDTQYF,TGTGCCTGGAGCAGACTAGCGGGTGGCACAGATACGCAGTATTTT